Listed below are T cell receptor beta chains from one sample, sequenced in a study of blood T cell repertoires in COVID-19. Only in-frame clones appear in the TCRdb table, and some are missing; sequencing was by immunoSEQ multiplex PCR. Of approximately 470,000 clones listed, approximately 86% were seen once; the top ten hold under 0.75%. Sample: PBMCs or T cells enriched from blood (not recorded which). The source of these receptors is a woman aged 18-29 years who had recovered from COVID-19. The CDR3 runs from the conserved cysteine through the conserved F or W. D genes are given only for firm matches. Where a row states a size, it is once, few, many or the class of an expanded clone; other rows omit it.

J,D,V,size,CDR3,DNA
TRBJ1-6,NA,TRBV11-3,NA,CASSLDSNSPLHF,TGTGCCAGCAGCTTAGACTCGAATTCACCCCTCCACTTT
TRBJ1-1,NA,TRBV4-1,NA,CASSQGRSRGNTEAFF,TGCGCCAGCAGCCAAGGGCGCAGCCGGGGGAACACTGAAGCTTTCTTT
TRBJ2-2,TRBD2,TRBV5-1,NA,CASSWTSGGGDTGELFF,TGCGCCAGCAGCTGGACTAGCGGGGGAGGGGACACCGGGGAGCTGTTTTTT
TRBJ2-2,NA,TRBV30,NA,CAWSGGRRGWVTGELFF,TGTGCCTGGTCGGGTGGGAGGCGGGGATGGGTCACCGGGGAGCTGTTTTTT
TRBJ2-7,NA,TRBV24-1,NA,CATSDFGGAKAYEQYF,TGTGCCACCAGTGATTTCGGCGGAGCAAAAGCCTACGAGCAGTACTTC
TRBJ1-4,NA,TRBV11-2,NA,CASSLDLRLFF,TGTGCCAGCAGCTTAGATCTACGACTGTTTTTT
TRBJ1-2,NA,TRBV28,NA,CASSLGGTGGYTF,TGTGCCAGCAGTTTAGGGGGGACGGGTGGCTACACCTTC
TRBJ1-4,NA,TRBV3-1/TRBV3-2,NA,CASSQIRGGPLEKLFF,TGTGCCAGCAGTCAAATACGGGGGGGACCACTTGAAAAACTGTTTTTT
TRBJ1-5,NA,TRBV4-1,NA,CASSQEERQPQHF,TGCGCCAGCAGCCAAGAAGAGCGGCAGCCCCAGCATTTT
TRBJ1-2,TRBD1,TRBV28,few,CASSSTGVEGGYGYTF,TGTGCCAGCAGTTCGACAGGGGTCGAAGGTGGCTATGGCTACACCTTC
TRBJ1-1,NA,TRBV2,once,CASSSGANTEAFF,TGTGCCAGCAGTTCGGGAGCGAACACTGAAGCTTTCTTT
TRBJ2-5,NA,TRBV5-1,NA,CASSFDSGPEETQYF,TGCGCCAGCAGCTTCGACAGCGGGCCCGAAGAGACCCAGTACTTC
TRBJ1-4,NA,TRBV4-2,NA,CASSQEGPGNEKLFF,TGTGCCAGCAGCCAAGAGGGCCCAGGGAATGAAAAACTGTTTTTT
TRBJ1-2,NA,TRBV2,NA,CASSGLLSIDGYTF,TGTGCCAGCAGTGGCCTACTTAGCATCGATGGCTACACCTTC
TRBJ1-3,NA,TRBV19,few,CASSIGSLAVGNTIYF,TGTGCCAGTAGTATCGGGAGCCTGGCGGTCGGAAACACCATATATTTT
TRBJ1-5,NA,TRBV18,NA,CASSIRDQPQHF,TGTGCCAGCTCAATCAGGGATCAGCCCCAGCATTTT